This T cell receptor beta chain emerged from a study of T cell changes during pregnancy in multiple sclerosis. The junction had 7 bases not matched to a gene; V was cut back by 3 bases and J by 7 bases. Germline assignment: CDR1 MNHEY and CDR2 SMNVEV (reference sequence). The CDR3 length is 15 residues. Assay: immunoSEQ multiplex PCR; the TCRdb copy retains only in-frame clones and omits some. The sample has 20,000 to 25,000 clones, approximately 90% seen once. The sequencing here drew on CD8+ T cells from peripheral blood mononuclear cells, taken in the first trimester of pregnancy. The sequence was collected from a female donor in good health, enrolled as a control in a pregnancy study. This sequence joins TRBV27 and TRBJ2-1; TRBD2 matches 9 bases. The CDR3 DNA follows: TGTGCCAGCAGTTTGGGCGGGGGGGCCGGGAATGAGCAGTTCTTC. Its protein product is CASSLGGGAGNEQFF.